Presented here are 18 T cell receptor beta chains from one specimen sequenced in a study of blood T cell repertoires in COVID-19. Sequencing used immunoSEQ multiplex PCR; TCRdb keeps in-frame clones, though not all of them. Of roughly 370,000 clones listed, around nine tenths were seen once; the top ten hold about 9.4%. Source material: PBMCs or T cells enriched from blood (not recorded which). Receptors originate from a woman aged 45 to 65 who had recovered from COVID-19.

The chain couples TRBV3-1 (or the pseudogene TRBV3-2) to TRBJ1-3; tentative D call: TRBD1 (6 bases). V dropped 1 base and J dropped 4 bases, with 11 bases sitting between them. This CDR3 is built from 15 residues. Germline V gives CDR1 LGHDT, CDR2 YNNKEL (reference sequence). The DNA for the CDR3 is TGTGCCAGCAGCCAAGGCGGGGGCAGAGGAAACACCATATATTTT. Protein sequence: CASSQGGGRGNTIYF.

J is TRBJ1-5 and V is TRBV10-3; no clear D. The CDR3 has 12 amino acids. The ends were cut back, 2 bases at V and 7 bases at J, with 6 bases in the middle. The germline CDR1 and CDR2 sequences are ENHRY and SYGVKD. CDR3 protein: CAISEPGQPQHF. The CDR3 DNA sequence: TGTGCCATCAGTGAGCCGGGGCAGCCCCAGCATTTT.

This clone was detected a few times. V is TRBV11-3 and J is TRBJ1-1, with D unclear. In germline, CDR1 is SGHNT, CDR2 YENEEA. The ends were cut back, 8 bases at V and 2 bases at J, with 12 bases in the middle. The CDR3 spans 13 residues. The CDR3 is CASSSRGNTEAFF. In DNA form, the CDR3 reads TGTGCCAGCTCCTCTCGGGGTAACACTGAAGCTTTCTTT.

CDR3 residues: CASSSANGDTEAFF. The CDR3 bases are TGTGCCAGCAGCTCCGCGAATGGAGACACTGAAGCTTTCTTT. The chain recombines TRBV5-4 with TRBJ1-1; no firm D call. The V gene lost 3 bases and the J gene lost 3 bases, with 12 bases spanning the gap. The CDR3 sequence is 14 residues long. Looked up from germline, CDR1 is SGHNT and CDR2 is YYREEE (reference sequence).

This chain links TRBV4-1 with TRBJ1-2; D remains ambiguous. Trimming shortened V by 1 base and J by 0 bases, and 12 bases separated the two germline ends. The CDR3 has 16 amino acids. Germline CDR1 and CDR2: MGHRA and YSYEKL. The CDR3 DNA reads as TGCGCCAGCAGCCAAGGGGCCCTTCCCCCTAACTATGGCTACACCTTC. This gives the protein CASSQGALPPNYGYTF.

The CDR3 DNA reads as TGTGCCATCAGTGACCCCCGGGACTCCTCCTACGAGCAGTACTTC. Protein product: CAISDPRDSSYEQYF. The chain has TRBV10-3 and TRBJ2-7; D may be TRBD2 (6 bases). There are 15 residues in the CDR3. From germline, CDR1 is ENHRY and CDR2 SYGVKD. Trimming pared 3 bases from V and 0 bases from J, leaving 12 bases between.

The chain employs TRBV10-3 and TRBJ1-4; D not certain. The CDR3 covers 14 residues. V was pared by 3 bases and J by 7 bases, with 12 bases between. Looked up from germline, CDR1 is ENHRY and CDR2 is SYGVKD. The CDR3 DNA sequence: TGTGCCATCAGTGACCTCGGAGAGGGTGAAAAACTGTTTTTT. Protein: CAISDLGEGEKLFF.

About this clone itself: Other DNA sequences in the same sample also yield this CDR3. The chain's CDR3 is CASSPDSTYEQYF. The DNA for the CDR3 is TGCGCCAGCAGCCCGGACAGTACCTACGAGCAGTACTTC. The chain uses TRBV5-1 and TRBJ2-7; tentative D call: TRBD1 (6 bases). This CDR3 has 13 residues. Germline-derived CDR1 and CDR2 are SGHRS and YFSETQ. Trimming took 4 bases from V and 2 from J, leaving 10 bases between them. The variable domain in full, completed from reference TRBV5-1 and TRBJ2-7, reads KAGVTQTPRYLIKTRGQQVTLSCSPISGHRSVSWYQQTPGQGLQFLFEYFSETQRNKGNFPGRFSGRQFSNSRSEMNVSTLELGDSALYLCASSPDSTYEQYFGPGTRLTVT.

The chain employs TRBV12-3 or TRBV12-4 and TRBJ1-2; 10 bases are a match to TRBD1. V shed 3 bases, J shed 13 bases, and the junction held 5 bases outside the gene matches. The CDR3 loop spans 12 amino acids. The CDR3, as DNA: TGTGCCAGCAGTTTTTTTCGACAGGGGGCCACCTTC. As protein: CASSFFRQGATF.

The CDR3 sequence: CASSPQGTYEQYF. The CDR3 DNA is TGTGCCAGCAGCCCTCAGGGAACGTACGAGCAGTACTTC. This chain uses TRBV11-3 with TRBJ2-7; TRBD1 might be the D (5 bases). V gave up 5 bases and J gave up 4 bases, with 12 bases separating them. Germline loops: CDR1 SGHNT, CDR2 YENEEA. The CDR3 is made up of 13 amino acids.

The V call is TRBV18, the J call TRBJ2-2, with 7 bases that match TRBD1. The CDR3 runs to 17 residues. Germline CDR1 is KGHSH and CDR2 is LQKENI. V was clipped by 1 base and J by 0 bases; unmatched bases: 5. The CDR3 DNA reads TGTGCCAGCTCACCACGACCCGGGACAGCGAACACCGGGGAGCTGTTTTTT. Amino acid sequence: CASSPRPGTANTGELFF.

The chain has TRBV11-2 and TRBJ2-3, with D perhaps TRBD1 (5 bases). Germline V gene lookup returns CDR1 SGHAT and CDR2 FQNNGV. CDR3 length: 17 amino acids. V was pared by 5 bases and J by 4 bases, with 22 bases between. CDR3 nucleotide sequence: TGTGCCAGCAGCCCGCTTGTACAGGCAAGTTCGGCAGATACGCAGTATTTT. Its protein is CASSPLVQASSADTQYF. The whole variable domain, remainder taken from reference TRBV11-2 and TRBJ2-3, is EAGVAQSPRYKIIEKRQSVAFWCNPISGHATLYWYQQILGQGPKLLIQFQNNGVVDDSQLPKDRFSAERLKGVDSTLKIQPAKLEDSAVYLCASSPLVQASSADTQYFGPGTRLTVL.

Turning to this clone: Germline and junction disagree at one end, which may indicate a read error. The CDR3 nucleotides read TGTGCCAGTAGTGTAGAAGCGACAGGGCGTTATGAAAAACTGTTTTTT. It specifies CASSVEATGRYEKLFF. This chain uses TRBV19 with TRBJ1-4, with TRBD1 identical over 7 bases. From germline, CDR1 is LNHDA and CDR2 SQIVND (reference sequence). This CDR3 is 16 amino acids long.

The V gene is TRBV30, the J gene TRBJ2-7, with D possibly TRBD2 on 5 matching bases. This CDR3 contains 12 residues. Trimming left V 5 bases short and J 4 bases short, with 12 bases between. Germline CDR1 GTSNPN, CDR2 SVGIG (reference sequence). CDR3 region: CAWRGDFYEQYF. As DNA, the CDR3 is TGTGCCTGGCGGGGTGACTTTTACGAGCAGTACTTC.

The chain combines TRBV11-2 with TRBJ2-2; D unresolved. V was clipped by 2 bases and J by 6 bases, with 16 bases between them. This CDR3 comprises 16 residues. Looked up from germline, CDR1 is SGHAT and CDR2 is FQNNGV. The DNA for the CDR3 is TGTGCCAGCAGCTTACCCCTGACCACCGGAGCCGGGGAGCTGTTTTTT. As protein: CASSLPLTTGAGELFF.

CDR3 sequence reads: CASSSTMSGGVGELFF. The CDR3 DNA reads as TGTGCCAGCAGCTCGACGATGAGCGGGGGCGTGGGGGAGCTGTTTTTT. This chain connects TRBV7-8 to TRBJ2-2; 8 bases match TRBD2. Germline-derived CDR1 and CDR2 are SGHVS and FQNEAQ. This CDR3 region has 16 residues. Germline trimming cut 4 bases from V and 8 bases from J; bases unmatched to any gene: 12.

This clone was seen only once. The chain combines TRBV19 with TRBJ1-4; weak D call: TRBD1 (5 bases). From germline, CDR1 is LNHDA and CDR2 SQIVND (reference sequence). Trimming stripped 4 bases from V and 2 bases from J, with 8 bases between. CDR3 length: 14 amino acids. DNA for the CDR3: TGTGCCAGTAGTACGCAGGGTACTAATGAAAAACTGTTTTTT. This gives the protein CASSTQGTNEKLFF.

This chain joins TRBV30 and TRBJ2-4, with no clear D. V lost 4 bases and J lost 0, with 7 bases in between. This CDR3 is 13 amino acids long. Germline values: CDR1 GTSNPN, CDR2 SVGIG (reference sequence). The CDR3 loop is CAWINRAKNIQYF. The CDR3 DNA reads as TGTGCCTGGATTAACAGAGCCAAAAACATTCAGTACTTC.